These 23 T cell receptor beta chains were all obtained from the same sample, sequenced in a study of cytomegalovirus exposure and HLA in healthy donors. 60 Vbeta and 13 Jbeta primers were used in PCR. The data were produced by immunoSEQ multiplex PCR, yet TCRdb's version contains in-frame clones alone and is incomplete. The sample has 160,000 or so clones, about 80% seen once; the top ten hold less than 10%. The sample comprised PBMCs. These TCRs come from a man aged 18 to 35 in good health and CMV-seropositive.

J is TRBJ2-7 and V is TRBV5-6; D is possibly TRBD2 (7 bases). Germline-derived CDR1 and CDR2 are SGHDT and YYEEEE. CDR3 length: 14 amino acids. Between the trimmed V and J ends, which lost 3 bases and 3 bases, there was a span of 13 bases. CDR3: CASSYRGGGYEQYF. For the CDR3, the DNA is TGTGCCAGCAGCTACCGAGGGGGGGGCTACGAGCAGTACTTC.

This chain links TRBV5-5 with TRBJ2-6, with D possibly being TRBD1 (5 bases). The CDR3 spans 16 residues. CDR1 and CDR2 (germline): SGHKS, YYEKEE (reference sequence). Trimming stripped 4 bases from V and 0 bases from J, with 11 bases between. CDR3 nucleotides: TGTGCCAGCAGCCCACACAGGTACTCTGGGGCCAACGTCCTGACTTTC. Translation: CASSPHRYSGANVLTF.

For this clone: Within the sample, other DNA sequences also encode this same CDR3. The chain joins TRBV9 to TRBJ2-5; TRBD2 might be the D (6 bases). V was clipped by 2 bases and J by 5 bases, with 10 bases between them. CDR3 length: 13 amino acids. Germline V CDR1 and CDR2: SGDLS, YYNGEE. CDR3 nucleotides: TGTGCCAGCAGCGTCGCAGGGAGGGAGACCCAGTACTTC. Its translation is CASSVAGRETQYF.

The chain uses TRBV6-6 and TRBJ2-3; 11 nucleotides agree with TRBD2. This CDR3 has 15 amino acids. Germline V gene sequence: CDR1 MNHNY, CDR2 SVGAGI (reference sequence). V shed 0 bases, J shed 9 bases, and the junction held 5 bases outside the gene matches. This CDR3 is CASSYSGTSGQTQYF. The CDR3 DNA sequence: TGTGCCAGCAGTTACTCCGGGACTAGCGGACAGACGCAGTATTTT.

This clone came up once. The V and J genes are TRBV28 and TRBJ1-1, with D possibly being TRBD1 (6 bases). CDR3 length equals 14 residues. Trimming pared 6 bases from V and 1 base from J, leaving 12 bases between. Germline CDR1 MDHEN, CDR2 SYDVKM. CDR3 bases: TGTGCCAGCAGAATACAGGGAACGAACACTGAAGCTTTCTTT. This codes for CASRIQGTNTEAFF.

The gene calls are TRBV2 and TRBJ1-5; D ambiguous. From germline, CDR1 is SNHLY and CDR2 FYNNEI. V was pared by 2 bases and J by 4 bases, with 9 bases between. This CDR3 is 14 amino acids long. CDR3 residues: CASSELEKNQPQHF. The CDR3 region has the DNA TGTGCCAGCAGTGAACTGGAGAAAAATCAGCCCCAGCATTTT.

This chain joins TRBV2 and TRBJ2-2; D might be TRBD1 (5 bases). CDR1 and CDR2 from the germline V gene are SNHLY and FYNNEI. CDR3 length: 14 residues. V was pared by 9 bases and J by 8 bases, with 19 bases between. The CDR3 DNA reads TGTGCCAGTAAGGGTGGGGCCGTGATGGGGGAGCTGTTTTTT. Translation: CASKGGAVMGELFF.

This clone was found a few times. The chain employs TRBV30 and TRBJ1-5; a weak D match, TRBD1 (6 bases). V lost 2 bases and J lost 7, with 12 bases in between. Germline V gene lookup returns CDR1 GTSNPN and CDR2 SVGIG (reference sequence). The CDR3 is made up of 13 amino acids. The CDR3 here is CAWSKAGVQPQHF. CDR3 in DNA: TGTGCCTGGAGTAAGGCAGGGGTACAGCCCCAGCATTTT.

This clone was detected a few times. No conserved phenylalanine or tryptophan is present at the end of the CDR3, so a read error is the likely explanation. The chain is built from TRBV6-5 and TRBJ1-6, with D unclear. The CDR3 has 13 amino acids. The germline gives CDR1 MNHEY, CDR2 SVGAGI. Trimming pared 0 bases from V and 13 bases from J, leaving 10 bases between. The chain's CDR3 is CASSYSIGGPLHL. CDR3 DNA: TGTGCCAGCAGTTACTCGATAGGCGGTCCCCTCCACCTT.

The V and J genes are TRBV7-8 and TRBJ1-2; TRBD1 matches at 8 bases. Germline lookup yields CDR1 SGHVS and CDR2 FQNEAQ. V trimming: 3 bases; J trimming: 5 bases; junction bases outside the gene matches: 5. This CDR3 contains 14 residues. The CDR3 DNA reads TGTGCCAGCAGCTTCGGACAGGGCGAGTATGGCTACACCTTC. It encodes CASSFGQGEYGYTF.

V gene TRBV10-2 combines with J gene TRBJ1-2; possible D gene TRBD1, 6 bases. CDR3 size: 12 residues. The V gene's germline CDR1 is WSHSY and CDR2 SAAADI. Trimming took off 6 bases at V and 6 bases at J, with 11 bases between the two ends. In nucleotides, the CDR3 is TGCGCCAGCAGGGTGGGGGCTGATGGCTACACCTTC. Protein: CASRVGADGYTF.

This sequence joins TRBV9 and TRBJ1-1, with TRBD1 matching over 7 bases. V gave up 3 bases and J gave up 2 bases; unmatched junction bases: 4. CDR1 and CDR2 from the germline V gene are SGDLS and YYNGEE. The CDR3 consists of 14 residues. In DNA, the CDR3 is TGTGCCAGCAGCGGAAGGGACAGCAACACTGAAGCTTTCTTT. This gives the protein CASSGRDSNTEAFF.

There are a few counts of this clone. The chain combines TRBV5-1 with TRBJ2-7, with D perhaps matching TRBD2 (5 bases). This CDR3 contains 15 residues. The germline CDR1 and CDR2 sequences are SGHRS and YFSETQ. Trimming stripped 5 bases from V and 6 bases from J, with 21 bases between. The CDR3 sequence is CASRPDLGLTGEQYF. The CDR3 bases are TGCGCCAGCAGACCTGACTTAGGACTTACTGGCGAGCAGTACTTC.

The CDR3 spells CAISESGTGITYEQYF. Here the CDR3 DNA reads TGTGCCATCAGTGAGTCGGGGACAGGGATAACCTACGAGCAGTACTTC. J is TRBJ2-7 and V is TRBV10-3, with 9 nucleotides matching TRBD1. There are 16 residues in the CDR3. Germline values: CDR1 ENHRY, CDR2 SYGVKD. V lost 0 bases, J lost 2 bases, and 5 bases stayed unmatched.

The chain combines TRBV4-2 with TRBJ2-1, with TRBD1 matching over 11 bases. Germline CDR1 reads LGHNA; CDR2 reads YNFKEQ. The CDR3 totals 16 residues. The trim removed 2 bases at V and 8 bases at J, leaving 8 bases unmatched. The CDR3 nucleotides are TGTGCCAGCAGCCAAAAACCGGGACAGGGGGGCTATGAGCAGTTCTTC. This encodes CASSQKPGQGGYEQFF.

V usage is TRBV7-8 and J usage is TRBJ2-7, with TRBD2 identical over 14 bases. CDR3 length equals 18 residues. CDR1 is SGHVS, CDR2 FQNEAQ, per germline. The trim removed 0 bases at V and 1 base at J, leaving 5 bases unmatched. CDR3 sequence: CASSLARLAGGPSYEQYF. Here the CDR3 DNA reads TGTGCCAGCAGCTTAGCGAGACTAGCGGGAGGGCCTTCCTACGAGCAGTACTTC.

This sequence joins TRBV30 and TRBJ2-2; 7 bases line up with TRBD1. The CDR3 is made up of 15 amino acids. The germline V gene encodes CDR1 GTSNPN and CDR2 SVGIG (reference sequence). V lost 1 base, J lost 6 bases, and 8 bases stayed unmatched. The CDR3 nucleotides are TGTGCCTGGAGTGGGGGGCAGGGGGATGCCGGGGAGCTGTTTTTT. This translates into CAWSGGQGDAGELFF.

V gene TRBV13 combines with J gene TRBJ1-1; D is perhaps TRBD1 (5 bases). The germline V gene encodes CDR1 PRHDT and CDR2 FYEKMQ (reference sequence). The V end lost 2 bases, the J end lost 11 bases, and 15 bases lay between the germline ends. The CDR3 covers 13 residues. CDR3 in amino acids: CASSLNGGEGAFF. The CDR3 DNA sequence: TGTGCCAGCAGCTTAAACGGGGGGGAGGGGGCTTTCTTT. Full variable domain (missing parts from reference TRBV13 and TRBJ1-1): AAGVIQSPRHLIKEKRETATLKCYPIPRHDTVYWYQQGPGQDPQFLISFYEKMQSDKGSIPDRFSAQQFSDYHSELNMSSLELGDSALYFCASSLNGGEGAFFGQGTRLTVV.

The chain couples TRBV4-2 to TRBJ2-3; 9 bases map to TRBD2. J was trimmed by 0 bases and V by 5 bases; bases with no gene match: 3. The germline V gene encodes CDR1 LGHNA and CDR2 YNFKEQ. The CDR3 spans 15 residues. The CDR3 DNA sequence: TGTGCCAGCAGCGAAACTAGCGGGAGCACAGATACGCAGTATTTT. Its protein is CASSETSGSTDTQYF.

The V gene is TRBV5-5, the J gene TRBJ1-4; D not certain. Looked up from germline, CDR1 is SGHKS and CDR2 is YYEKEE (reference sequence). The CDR3 is 14 residues long. V lost 7 bases and J lost 6, with 16 bases in between. In nucleotides, the CDR3 is TGTGCCAGCGGCGTTTTGGGCAGAGATGAAAAACTGTTTTTT. Translating it yields CASGVLGRDEKLFF.

V usage is TRBV27 and J usage is TRBJ1-1; D call uncertain. Germline CDR1 and CDR2: MNHEY and SMNVEV (reference sequence). The CDR3 sequence is 13 residues long. V lost 2 bases to trimming and J lost 11 bases, with 15 bases between them. In DNA form, the CDR3 reads TGTGCCAGCAGTTTAGGAGCTCGTTCCGATGCTTTCTTT. It encodes CASSLGARSDAFF.

The V and J genes are TRBV15 and TRBJ2-7; 9 bases are a match to TRBD1. From germline, CDR1 is LNHNV and CDR2 YYDKDF (reference sequence). V shed 7 bases and J 2 bases; nucleotides not matched to a gene: 15. The CDR3 is 17 residues long. This CDR3 reads CATIATIRDRDTYEQYF. The DNA for the CDR3 is TGTGCCACCATTGCGACAATCCGGGACAGGGATACCTACGAGCAGTACTTC.

The V call is TRBV2, the J call TRBJ1-2; 7 bases line up with TRBD1. The CDR3 is made up of 14 amino acids. Germline-derived CDR1 and CDR2 are SNHLY and FYNNEI. Trimming removed 6 bases from V and 1 base from J; junction bases left unmatched: 5. The CDR3 protein is CASRRQGLNYGYTF. The CDR3 DNA reads TGTGCCAGCAGAAGACAGGGTCTTAACTATGGCTACACCTTC.